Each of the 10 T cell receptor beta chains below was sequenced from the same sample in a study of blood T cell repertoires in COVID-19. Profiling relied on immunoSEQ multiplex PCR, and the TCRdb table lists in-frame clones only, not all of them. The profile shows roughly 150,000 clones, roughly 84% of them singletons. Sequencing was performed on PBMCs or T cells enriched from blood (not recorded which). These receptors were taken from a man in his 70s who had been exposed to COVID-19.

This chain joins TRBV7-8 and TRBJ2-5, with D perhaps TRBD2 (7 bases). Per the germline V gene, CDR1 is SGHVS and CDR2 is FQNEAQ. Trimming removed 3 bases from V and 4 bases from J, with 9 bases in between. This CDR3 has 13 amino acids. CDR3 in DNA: TGTGCCAGCAGCTTTGGGGGGGCAGAGACCCAGTACTTC. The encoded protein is CASSFGGAETQYF.

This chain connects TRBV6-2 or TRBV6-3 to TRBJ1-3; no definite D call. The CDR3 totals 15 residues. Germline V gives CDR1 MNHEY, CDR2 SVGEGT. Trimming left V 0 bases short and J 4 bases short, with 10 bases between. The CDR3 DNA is TGTGCCAGCAGTTACTCGAGGACGGGAGGAAACACCATATATTTT. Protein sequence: CASSYSRTGGNTIYF.

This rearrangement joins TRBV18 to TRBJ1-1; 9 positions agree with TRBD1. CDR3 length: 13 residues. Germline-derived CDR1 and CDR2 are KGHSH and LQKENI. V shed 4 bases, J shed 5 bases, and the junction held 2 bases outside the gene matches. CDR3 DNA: TGTGCCAGCTCACGGGACAGGGAGACTGAAGCTTTCTTT. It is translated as CASSRDRETEAFF.

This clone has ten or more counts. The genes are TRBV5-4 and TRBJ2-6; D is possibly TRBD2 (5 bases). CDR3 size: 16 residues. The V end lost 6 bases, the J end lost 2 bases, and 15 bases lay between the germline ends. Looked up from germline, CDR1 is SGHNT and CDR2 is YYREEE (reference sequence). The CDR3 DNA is TGTGCCAGCACCGTACCCGGGGTGACTGGGGCCAACGTCCTGACTTTC. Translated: CASTVPGVTGANVLTF.

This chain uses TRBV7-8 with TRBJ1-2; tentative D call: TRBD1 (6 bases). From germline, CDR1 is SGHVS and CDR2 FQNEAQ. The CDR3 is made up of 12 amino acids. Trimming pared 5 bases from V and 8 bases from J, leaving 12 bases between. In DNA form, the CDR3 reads TGTGCCAGCAGCCCATCCAGGGGAGGCTACACCTTC. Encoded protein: CASSPSRGGYTF.

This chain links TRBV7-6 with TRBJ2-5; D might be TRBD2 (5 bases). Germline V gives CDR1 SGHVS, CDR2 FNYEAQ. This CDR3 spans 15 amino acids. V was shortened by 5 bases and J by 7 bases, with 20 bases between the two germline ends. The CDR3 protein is CASSPRAGREGTQYF. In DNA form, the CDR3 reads TGTGCCAGCAGCCCCCGAGCAGGACGAGAGGGGACCCAGTACTTC.

CDR3 DNA: TGTGCCAGCAGCCTCATAACCGGGACAGGGAATGGCTACACCTTC. It encodes CASSLITGTGNGYTF. V gene TRBV7-2 combines with J gene TRBJ1-2, with 9 bases that match TRBD1. CDR3 length: 15 amino acids. The V gene's germline CDR1 is SGHTA and CDR2 FQGNSA. After removal of 5 bases from V and 6 bases from J, the junction contained 10 bases not matched to a gene.

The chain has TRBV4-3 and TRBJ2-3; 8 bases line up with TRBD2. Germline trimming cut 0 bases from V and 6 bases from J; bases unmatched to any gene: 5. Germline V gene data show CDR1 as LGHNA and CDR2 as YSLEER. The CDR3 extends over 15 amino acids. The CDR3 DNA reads TGCGCCAGCAGCCAAGAAGGCGGGAGGTGGGATACGCAGTATTTT. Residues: CASSQEGGRWDTQYF.

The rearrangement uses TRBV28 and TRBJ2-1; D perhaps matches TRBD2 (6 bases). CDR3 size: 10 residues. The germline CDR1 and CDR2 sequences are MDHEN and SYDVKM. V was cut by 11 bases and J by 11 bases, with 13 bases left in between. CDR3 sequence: CAVTSHQQFF. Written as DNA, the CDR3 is TGTGCCGTGACTAGTCATCAGCAGTTCTTC.

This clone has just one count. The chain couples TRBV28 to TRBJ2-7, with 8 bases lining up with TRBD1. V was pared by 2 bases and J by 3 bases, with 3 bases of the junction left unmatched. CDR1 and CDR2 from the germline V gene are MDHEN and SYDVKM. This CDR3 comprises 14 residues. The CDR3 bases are TGTGCCAGCAGTTTAGGGACAGGCAGCTACGAGCAGTACTTC. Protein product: CASSLGTGSYEQYF.